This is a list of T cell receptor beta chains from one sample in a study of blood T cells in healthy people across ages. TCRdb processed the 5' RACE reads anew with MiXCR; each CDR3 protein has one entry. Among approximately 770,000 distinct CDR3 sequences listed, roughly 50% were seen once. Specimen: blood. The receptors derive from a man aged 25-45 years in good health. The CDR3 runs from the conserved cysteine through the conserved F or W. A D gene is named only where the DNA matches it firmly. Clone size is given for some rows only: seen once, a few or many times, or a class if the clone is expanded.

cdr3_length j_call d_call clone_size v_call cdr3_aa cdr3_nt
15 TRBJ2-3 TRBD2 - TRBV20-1 CSAESGGGGSDTQYF TGCAGTGCAGAAAGCGGGGGGGGAGGATCAGATACGCAGTATTTT
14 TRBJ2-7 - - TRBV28 CASTRSEPPYEQYF TGTGCCAGCACTCGGAGCGAGCCCCCCTACGAGCAGTACTTC
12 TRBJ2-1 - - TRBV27 CASGKVGNEQFF TGTGCCAGCGGCAAGGTGGGCAATGAGCAGTTCTTC
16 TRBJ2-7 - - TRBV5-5 CASSLAVGALYNEQYF TGTGCCAGCAGCTTGGCCGTTGGGGCCCTCTACAATGAGCAGTACTTC
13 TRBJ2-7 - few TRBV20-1 CSARRESSYEQYF TGCAGTGCTAGAAGGGAAAGCTCCTACGAGCAGTACTTC
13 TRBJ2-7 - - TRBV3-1 CASSHDRTYEQYF TGTGCCAGCAGCCACGATAGGACCTACGAGCAGTACTTC
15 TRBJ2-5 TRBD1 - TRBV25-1 CASSPQGAFDETQYF TGTGCCAGCAGTCCCCAGGGGGCTTTTGATGAGACCCAGTACTTC
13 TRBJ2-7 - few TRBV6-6 CASSRDSNYEQYF TGTGCCAGCAGCCGGGACTCAAACTACGAGCAGTACTTC
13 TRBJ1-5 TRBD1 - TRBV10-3 CAVQGDGNQPQHF TGTGCCGTCCAGGGGGACGGCAATCAGCCCCAGCATTTT
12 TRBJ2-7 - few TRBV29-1 CSVPQGSGEQYF TGCAGCGTTCCGCAGGGGAGTGGCGAGCAGTACTTC
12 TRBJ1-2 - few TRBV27 CATKGGVDGYTF TGTGCCACCAAAGGCGGGGTTGATGGCTACACCTTC
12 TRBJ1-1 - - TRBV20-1 CSAPMQNTEAFF TGCAGTGCCCCTATGCAGAACACTGAAGCTTTCTTT
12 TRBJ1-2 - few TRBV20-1 CSVTRANYGYTF TGCAGTGTGACTCGGGCTAACTATGGCTACACCTTC
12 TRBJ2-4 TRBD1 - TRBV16 CASSQSTGQGYF TGTGCCAGCAGCCAATCAACCGGACAGGGCTACTTC
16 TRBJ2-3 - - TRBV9 CASSVVATRGTDTQYF TGTGCCAGCAGCGTAGTAGCTACCCGCGGGACAGATACGCAGTATTTT
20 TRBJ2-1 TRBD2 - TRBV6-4 CASSDSRGGLAGSSYNEQFF TGTGCCAGCAGTGACTCGAGAGGGGGTCTAGCGGGGTCTTCCTACAATGAGCAGTTCTTC
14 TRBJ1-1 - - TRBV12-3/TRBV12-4 CASTMSGWGTEAFF TGTGCCAGCACGATGTCTGGTTGGGGCACTGAAGCTTTCTTT
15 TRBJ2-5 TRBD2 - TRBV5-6 CASGGAGLEGGEQYF TGTGCCAGCGGGGGGGCGGGACTAGAAGGTGGAGAGCAGTACTTC
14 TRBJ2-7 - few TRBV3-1 CASSQETSSYEQYF TGTGCCAGCAGCCAAGAGACCAGCTCCTACGAGCAGTACTTC
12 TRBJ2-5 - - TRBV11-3 CASSFYGETQYF TGTGCCAGCAGCTTTTATGGGGAGACCCAGTACTTC
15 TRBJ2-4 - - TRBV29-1 CSVEDTGQGKNIQYF TGCAGCGTTGAAGATACAGGTCAGGGGAAAAACATTCAGTACTTC
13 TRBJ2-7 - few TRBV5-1 CASSVAPSYEQYF TGCGCCAGCAGCGTGGCCCCCTCCTACGAGCAGTACTTC
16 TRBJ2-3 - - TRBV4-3 CASSQGSASNTDTQYF TGCGCCAGCAGCCAAGGCTCCGCATCGAACACAGATACGCAGTATTTT
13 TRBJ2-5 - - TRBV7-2 CASSFEYQETQYF TGTGCCAGCAGCTTTGAGTACCAAGAGACCCAGTACTTC
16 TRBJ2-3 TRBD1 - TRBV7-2 CASWTGTEEITDTQYF TGTGCCAGCTGGACAGGAACGGAAGAGATCACAGATACGCAGTATTTT
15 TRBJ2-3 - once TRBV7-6 CASSPGVGVGDTQYF TGTGCCAGCAGCCCAGGTGTGGGCGTAGGAGATACGCAGTATTTT
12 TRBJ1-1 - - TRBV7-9 CASSLVDGEAFF TGTGCCAGCAGCTTAGTCGACGGTGAAGCTTTCTTT
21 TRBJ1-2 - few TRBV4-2 CASSQVSVGYTFGSIGEGYTF -
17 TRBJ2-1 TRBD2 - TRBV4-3 CASSLGTSGRDYNEQFF TGCGCCAGCAGCCTTGGGACTAGCGGGAGAGATTACAATGAGCAGTTCTTC
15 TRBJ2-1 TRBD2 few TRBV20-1 CSAPETGLADNEQFF TGCAGTGCTCCCGAAACTGGACTAGCGGACAATGAGCAGTTCTTC